This T cell receptor beta chain was recorded in a study of blood T cell repertoires in COVID-19. Measured with immunoSEQ multiplex PCR; TCRdb has only the in-frame clones, and not every one. The sample contains about 250,000 clones, 88% of which appear only once. This CDR3 has 15 amino acids. With 6 bases removed from V and 7 bases from J, the gap between germline ends came to 18 bases. Germline V gene sequence: CDR1 MDHEN, CDR2 SYDVKM. Sequences were obtained from PBMCs or T cells enriched from blood (not recorded which). The TCR sequence derives from a woman in her fifties or sixties who had recovered from COVID-19. The V call is TRBV28, the J call TRBJ1-4, with TRBD1 as a possible D gene (6 bases). The CDR3 loop is CASSTLGARGEKLFF. The CDR3 DNA is TGTGCCAGCAGCACTCTGGGGGCGCGTGGTGAAAAACTGTTTTTT. Supplemented by reference TRBV28 and TRBJ1-4, the full variable domain reads DVKVTQSSRYLVKRTGEKVFLECVQDMDHENMFWYRQDPGLGLRLIYFSYDVKMKEKGDIPEGYSVSREKKERFSLILESASTNQTSMYLCASSTLGARGEKLFFGSGTQLSVL.